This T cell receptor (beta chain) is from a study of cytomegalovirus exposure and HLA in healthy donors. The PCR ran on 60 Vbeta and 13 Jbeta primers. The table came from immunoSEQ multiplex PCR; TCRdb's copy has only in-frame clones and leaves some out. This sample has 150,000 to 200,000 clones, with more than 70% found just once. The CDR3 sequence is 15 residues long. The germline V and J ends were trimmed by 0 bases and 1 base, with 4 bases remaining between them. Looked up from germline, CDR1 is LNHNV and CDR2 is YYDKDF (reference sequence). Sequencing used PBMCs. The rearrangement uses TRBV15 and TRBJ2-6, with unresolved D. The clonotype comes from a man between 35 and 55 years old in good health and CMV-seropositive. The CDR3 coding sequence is TGTGCCACCAGCAGAGATAAATCTGGGGCCAACGTCCTGACTTTC. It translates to CATSRDKSGANVLTF.